This entry lists 25 T cell receptor beta chains sequenced from one sample in a study of blood T cell repertoires in COVID-19. Here immunoSEQ multiplex PCR was the method, and the copy in TCRdb shows in-frame clones only, minus some. Of fewer than 250,000 clones detected, roughly four fifths appear once; the ten largest clones hold 3.6%. The source material was PBMCs or T cells enriched from blood (not recorded which). The receptors originated from a woman aged 40 to 50 who had been exposed to COVID-19.

The CDR3 DNA is TGCAGCGCACATGGGGGGGCCGGCTACACCTTC. Amino acid sequence: CSAHGGAGYTF. The V and J genes are TRBV29-1 and TRBJ1-2, with D possibly TRBD1 on 6 matching bases. The length of the CDR3 is 11 residues. Per germline, CDR1 SQVTM and CDR2 ANQGSEA. V lost 7 bases and J 8 bases, leaving 14 bases between the germline ends.

This chain links TRBV11-2 with TRBJ1-1; no clear D gene. The CDR3 extends over 13 amino acids. Germline CDR1 and CDR2: SGHAT and FQNNGV. V dropped 3 bases and J dropped 2 bases, with 7 bases sitting between them. CDR3 nucleotide sequence: TGTGCCAGCAGCTTTACAGACAACACTGAAGCTTTCTTT. This encodes CASSFTDNTEAFF.

J is TRBJ1-5 and V is TRBV5-1; a weak D match, TRBD1 (5 bases). In germline, CDR1 is SGHRS, CDR2 YFSETQ. This CDR3 region has 16 residues. Trimming pared 0 bases from V and 1 base from J, leaving 11 bases between. CDR3 region: CASSLERGGSNQPQHF. CDR3 nucleotides: TGCGCCAGCAGCTTGGAGAGGGGAGGAAGCAATCAGCCCCAGCATTTT.

Regarding this clone: This may be a read error, as it is one base from a much larger clone. Other DNA sequences of this sample code for an identical CDR3. The rearrangement links TRBV16 to TRBJ2-3; D is ambiguous. This CDR3 comprises 12 residues. V lost 4 bases to trimming and J lost 0 bases, with 2 bases between them. Germline CDR1 is KGHSY and CDR2 is FQNENV. The DNA for the CDR3 is TGTGCCAGCAGCCCTAGCACAGATACGCAGTATTTT. Protein sequence: CASSPSTDTQYF.

V gene TRBV7-2 combines with J gene TRBJ1-3; 7 bases fit TRBD1. With 5 bases clipped from V and 3 bases from J, the junction kept 7 bases outside the gene matches. Germline V CDR1 and CDR2: SGHTA, FQGNSA. The CDR3 sequence is 15 residues long. CDR3 protein: CASSREGAGGNTIYF. The CDR3 region has the DNA TGTGCCAGCAGCCGCGAGGGGGCTGGTGGAAACACCATATATTTT.

There are a few counts of this clone. Within the sample, other DNA sequences also encode this same CDR3. The CDR3 region has the DNA TGTGCCAGTAGCAGGGGGCTTGGCTACACCTTC. This gives the protein CASSRGLGYTF. V is TRBV19 and J is TRBJ1-2; 8 nucleotides align to TRBD1. The ends lost 6 bases at V and 7 bases at J; junction bases unmatched: 1. The CDR3 loop spans 11 amino acids. Germline CDR1 reads LNHDA; CDR2 reads SQIVND (reference sequence).

The chain couples TRBV9 to TRBJ1-2; 11 bases match TRBD1. The junction had 10 bases not matched to a gene; V was cut back by 4 bases and J by 8 bases. Germline loops: CDR1 SGDLS, CDR2 YYNGEE. The CDR3 is made up of 15 amino acids. The CDR3 coding sequence is TGTGCCAGCAGCCCTCTCGGACAGGGGGCGGGGGGCTACACCTTC. It is translated as CASSPLGQGAGGYTF.

The chain uses TRBV24-1 and TRBJ2-3; 7 bases line up with TRBD1. Germline trimming cut 6 bases from V and 1 base from J; bases unmatched to any gene: 6. Per germline, CDR1 KGHDR and CDR2 SFDVKD. This CDR3 has 15 residues. The CDR3 spells CATSYDTGGTDTQYF. Here the CDR3 DNA reads TGTGCCACCAGTTACGATACAGGGGGCACAGATACGCAGTATTTT.

The chain uses TRBV7-9 and TRBJ1-1, with no clear D. Deletions cut 1 base from V and 5 bases from J, with 14 bases between. Germline V lookup: CDR1 SEHNR, CDR2 FQNEAQ (reference sequence). The CDR3 has 15 amino acids. Written as DNA, the CDR3 is TGTGCCAGCAGCTTAGGTGGAGGGAGAGGAACTGAAGCTTTCTTT. It codes for CASSLGGGRGTEAFF.

This clone was recorded many times. The CDR3 loop is CASSRQGGQDEQYF. DNA of the CDR3: TGTGCCAGCAGCCGTCAGGGCGGCCAGGACGAGCAGTACTTC. This chain uses TRBV7-3 with TRBJ2-7; possibly TRBD1 for D (5 bases). V was pared by 5 bases and J by 5 bases, with 16 bases between. CDR3 size: 14 residues. Germline CDR1 is SGHTA and CDR2 is FQGTGA.

The genes are TRBV19 and TRBJ1-5, with 8 bases matching TRBD1. After removal of 3 bases from V and 4 bases from J, the junction contained 2 bases not matched to a gene. The CDR3 covers 14 residues. Germline loops: CDR1 LNHDA, CDR2 SQIVND (reference sequence). The CDR3 DNA follows: TGTGCCAGTAGTATCGGGACAGGTAATCAGCCCCAGCATTTT. The encoded protein is CASSIGTGNQPQHF.

This clone occurred once. The V and J genes are TRBV6-6 and TRBJ2-7; TRBD1 is a possible D gene (5 bases). Per the germline V gene, CDR1 is MNHNY and CDR2 is SVGAGI (reference sequence). Between the trimmed V and J ends, which lost 6 bases and 2 bases, there was a span of 8 bases. CDR3 length: 12 amino acids. The CDR3 reads CASRGRAYEQYF. The CDR3 region has the DNA TGTGCCAGCAGGGGCAGGGCCTACGAGCAGTACTTC.

The chain employs TRBV28 and TRBJ2-1, with D maybe TRBD1 (6 bases). Trimming took off 5 bases at V and 10 bases at J, with 21 bases between the two ends. The length of the CDR3 is 15 residues. Per the germline V gene, CDR1 is MDHEN and CDR2 is SYDVKM. The CDR3 here is CASSLPRGGGGEQFF. DNA of the CDR3: TGTGCCAGCAGTCTACCTAGAGGTGGGGGCGGGGAGCAGTTCTTC.

J is TRBJ1-1 and V is TRBV19; 9 bases line up with TRBD1. After removal of 3 bases from V and 5 bases from J, the junction contained 7 bases not matched to a gene. The CDR3 spans 15 residues. Germline lookup yields CDR1 LNHDA and CDR2 SQIVND (reference sequence). CDR3 nucleotide sequence: TGTGCCAGTAGTATGAGAAGGGACAGGGTGACTGAAGCTTTCTTT. Protein sequence: CASSMRRDRVTEAFF.

The rearrangement links TRBV6-1 to TRBJ2-1; D may be TRBD2 (6 bases). Trimming took 4 bases from V and 4 from J, leaving 20 bases between them. This CDR3 spans 17 amino acids. Germline V gives CDR1 MNHNS, CDR2 SASEGT. The CDR3 DNA reads TGTGCCAGCAGTGTAGGGCGGGGCGGGCAGCCGTACAATGAGCAGTTCTTC. It specifies CASSVGRGGQPYNEQFF.

This chain uses TRBV2 with TRBJ2-2; D is perhaps TRBD2 (7 bases). V gave up 0 bases and J gave up 4 bases, with 9 bases separating them. Germline CDR1 and CDR2: SNHLY and FYNNEI. The CDR3 is made up of 15 amino acids. The CDR3 loop reads CASSEAAGATGELFF. The DNA for the CDR3 is TGTGCCAGCAGTGAAGCCGCGGGGGCCACCGGGGAGCTGTTTTTT.

The CDR3 DNA reads TGCGCCAGCACCCCCGAGCCAGCAGGGGGAGAGACCCAGTACTTC. Protein: CASTPEPAGGETQYF. The genes are TRBV5-1 and TRBJ2-5; TRBD1 matches at 7 bases. Trimming took 6 bases from V and 4 from J; bases not matched to a gene: 12. CDR3 length equals 15 residues. CDR1 and CDR2 from the germline V gene are SGHRS and YFSETQ.

DNA for the CDR3: TGTGCCATCAGTCCTAATGCGGGGGCCTACGGAAATGAGCAGTTCTTC. Its protein product is CAISPNAGAYGNEQFF. The chain employs TRBV10-3 and TRBJ2-1, with D possibly being TRBD2 (7 bases). Germline V gene data show CDR1 as ENHRY and CDR2 as SYGVKD. The CDR3 has 16 amino acids. Between the trimmed V and J ends, which lost 5 bases and 7 bases, there was a span of 21 bases.

The rearrangement uses TRBV7-9 and TRBJ2-7; no firm D call. The CDR3 extends over 14 amino acids. Trimming cost V 3 bases and J 2 bases, with 11 bases left between them. CDR1 is SEHNR and CDR2 is FQNEAQ in the germline V gene (reference sequence). CDR3 coding DNA: TGTGCCAGCAGCTTCCCAGGCTACCCCTACGAGCAGTACTTC. This codes for CASSFPGYPYEQYF.

J is TRBJ1-2 and V is TRBV27, with D perhaps TRBD1 (6 bases). Germline V lookup: CDR1 MNHEY, CDR2 SMNVEV (reference sequence). The germline V and J ends were trimmed by 5 bases and 3 bases, with 13 bases remaining between them. The CDR3 runs to 14 residues. CDR3 amino acids: CASSLGYRDYGYTF. CDR3 in DNA: TGTGCCAGCAGTCTGGGGTACAGGGACTATGGCTACACCTTC.

In nucleotides, the CDR3 is TGTGCCAGCAGCGCTGGGACAGGAGCAACTAATGAAAAACTGTTTTTT. Translating gives CASSAGTGATNEKLFF. V is TRBV5-6 and J is TRBJ1-4, with 8 bases that match TRBD1. Germline trimming cut 4 bases from V and 0 bases from J; bases unmatched to any gene: 5. Per the germline V gene, CDR1 is SGHDT and CDR2 is YYEEEE. The CDR3 sequence is 16 residues long.

The V gene is TRBV3-1 (or the pseudogene TRBV3-2), the J gene TRBJ2-2; D is ambiguous. Trimming took off 0 bases at V and 1 base at J, with 6 bases between the two ends. Germline CDR1 and CDR2: LGHDT and YNNKEL (reference sequence). The CDR3 has 15 residues. CDR3 bases: TGTGCCAGCAGCCAAGATCCAGGGAACACCGGGGAGCTGTTTTTT. This codes for CASSQDPGNTGELFF.

The chain uses TRBV9 and TRBJ1-2; 7 bases agree with TRBD1. Germline values: CDR1 SGDLS, CDR2 YYNGEE. CDR3 length: 17 amino acids. V trimming: 4 bases; J trimming: 6 bases; junction bases outside the gene matches: 18. This CDR3 is CASSSPGQILRGHGYTF. CDR3 nucleotide sequence: TGTGCCAGCAGCTCCCCGGGACAGATCCTCAGAGGTCATGGCTACACCTTC.

The V and J genes are TRBV6-5 and TRBJ2-3; 8 bases agree with TRBD2. Germline assignment: CDR1 MNHEY and CDR2 SVGAGI. The ends lost 2 bases at V and 0 bases at J; junction bases unmatched: 4. This CDR3 comprises 16 residues. The CDR3 protein is CASSYGGGTSTDTQYF. CDR3 nucleotide sequence: TGTGCCAGCAGTTACGGCGGGGGGACTAGCACAGATACGCAGTATTTT.

V is TRBV30 and J is TRBJ2-3; 15 bases agree with TRBD2. Germline values: CDR1 GTSNPN, CDR2 SVGIG (reference sequence). The CDR3 runs to 17 residues. V lost 2 bases to trimming and J lost 4 bases; unmatched junction nucleotides: 7. CDR3 residues: CAWSQGLAGGRADTQYF. The CDR3 DNA reads TGTGCCTGGAGTCAAGGACTAGCGGGGGGGAGGGCAGATACGCAGTATTTT.